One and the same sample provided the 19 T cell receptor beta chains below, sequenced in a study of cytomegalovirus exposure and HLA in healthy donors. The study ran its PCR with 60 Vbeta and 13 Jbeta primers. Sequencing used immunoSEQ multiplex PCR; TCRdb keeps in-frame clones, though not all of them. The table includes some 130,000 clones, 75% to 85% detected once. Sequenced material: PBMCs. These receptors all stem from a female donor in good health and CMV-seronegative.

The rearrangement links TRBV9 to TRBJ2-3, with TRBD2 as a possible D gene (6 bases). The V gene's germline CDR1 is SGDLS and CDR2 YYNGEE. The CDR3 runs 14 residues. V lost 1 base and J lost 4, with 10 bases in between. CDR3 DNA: TGTGCCAGCAGCGTACAGTGGGGGGCAGATACGCAGTATTTT. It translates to CASSVQWGADTQYF. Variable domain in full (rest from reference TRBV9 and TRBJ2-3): DSGVTQTPKHLITATGQRVTLRCSPRSGDLSVYWYQQSLDQGLQFLIQYYNGEERAKGNILERFSAQQFPDLHSELNLSSLELGDSALYFCASSVQWGADTQYFGPGTRLTVL.

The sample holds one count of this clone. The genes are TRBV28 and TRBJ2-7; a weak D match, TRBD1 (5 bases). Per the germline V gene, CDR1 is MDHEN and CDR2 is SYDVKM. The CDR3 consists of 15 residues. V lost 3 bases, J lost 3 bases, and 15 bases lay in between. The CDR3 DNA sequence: TGTGCCAGCAGTTTTAGCTCGTCAGGGTACTACGAGCAGTACTTC. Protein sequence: CASSFSSSGYYEQYF.

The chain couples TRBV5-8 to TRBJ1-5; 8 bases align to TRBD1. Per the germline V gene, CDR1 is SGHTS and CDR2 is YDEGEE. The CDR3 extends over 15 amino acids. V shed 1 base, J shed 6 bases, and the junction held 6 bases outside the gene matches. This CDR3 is CASSLLGQGSQPQHF. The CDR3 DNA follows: TGTGCCAGCAGCTTGCTAGGACAGGGAAGTCAGCCCCAGCATTTT. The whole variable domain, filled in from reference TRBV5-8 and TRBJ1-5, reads EAGVTQSPTHLIKTRGQQATLRCSPISGHTSVYWYQQALGLGLQFLLWYDEGEERNRGNFPPRFSGRQFPNYSSELNVNALELEDSALYLCASSLLGQGSQPQHFGDGTRLSIL.

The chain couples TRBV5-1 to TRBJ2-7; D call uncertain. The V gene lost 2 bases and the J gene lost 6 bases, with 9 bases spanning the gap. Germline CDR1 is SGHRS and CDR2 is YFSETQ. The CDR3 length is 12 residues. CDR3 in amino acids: CASSFLVGEQYF. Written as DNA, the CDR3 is TGCGCCAGCAGCTTCCTAGTTGGCGAGCAGTACTTC.

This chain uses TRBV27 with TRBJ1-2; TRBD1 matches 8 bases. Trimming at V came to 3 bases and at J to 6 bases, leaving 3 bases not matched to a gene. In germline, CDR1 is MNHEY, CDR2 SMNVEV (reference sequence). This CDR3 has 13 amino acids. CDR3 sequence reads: CASSLTGVHGYTF. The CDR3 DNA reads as TGTGCCAGCAGTTTGACAGGGGTACATGGCTACACCTTC.

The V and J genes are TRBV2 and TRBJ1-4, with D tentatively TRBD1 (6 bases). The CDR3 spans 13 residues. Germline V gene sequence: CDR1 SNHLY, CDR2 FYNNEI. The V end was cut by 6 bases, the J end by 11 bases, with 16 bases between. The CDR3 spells CASSSMIQGKLFF. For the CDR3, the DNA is TGTGCCAGCAGCTCAATGATCCAGGGGAAACTGTTTTTT.

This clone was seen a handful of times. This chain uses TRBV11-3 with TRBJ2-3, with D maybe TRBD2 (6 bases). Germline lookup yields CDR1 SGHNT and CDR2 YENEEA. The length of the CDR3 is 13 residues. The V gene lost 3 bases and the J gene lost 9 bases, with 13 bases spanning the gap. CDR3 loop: CASSLATRGTQYF. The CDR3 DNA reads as TGTGCCAGCAGCTTGGCTACCCGGGGGACGCAGTATTTT.

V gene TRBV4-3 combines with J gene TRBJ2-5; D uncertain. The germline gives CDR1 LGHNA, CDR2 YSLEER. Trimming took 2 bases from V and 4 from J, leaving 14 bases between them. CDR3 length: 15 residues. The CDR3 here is CASSQRSSGSETQYF. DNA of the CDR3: TGCGCCAGCAGCCAAAGGAGTTCCGGATCAGAGACCCAGTACTTC.

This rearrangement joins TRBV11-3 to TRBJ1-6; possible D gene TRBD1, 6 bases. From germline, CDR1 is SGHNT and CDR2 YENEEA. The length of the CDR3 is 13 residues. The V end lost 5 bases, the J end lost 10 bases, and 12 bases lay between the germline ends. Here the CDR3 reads CASSLYRDSPLHF. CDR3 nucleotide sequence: TGTGCCAGCAGCCTCTACAGGGACTCACCCCTCCACTTT.

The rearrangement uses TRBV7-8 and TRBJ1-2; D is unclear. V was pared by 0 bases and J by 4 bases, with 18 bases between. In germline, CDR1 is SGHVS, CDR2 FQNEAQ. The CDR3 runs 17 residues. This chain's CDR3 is CASSLARQRGSIYGYTF. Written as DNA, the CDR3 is TGTGCCAGCAGCTTAGCGCGCCAGCGGGGATCTATCTATGGCTACACCTTC.

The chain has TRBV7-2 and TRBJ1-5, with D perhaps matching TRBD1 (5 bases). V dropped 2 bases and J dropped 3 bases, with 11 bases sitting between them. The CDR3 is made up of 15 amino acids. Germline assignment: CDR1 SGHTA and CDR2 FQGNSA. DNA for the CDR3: TGTGCCAGCAGCTTAATAGGGGCCATCAATCAGCCCCAGCATTTT. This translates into CASSLIGAINQPQHF.

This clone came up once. CDR3 protein: CASSLWGLGGYTF. The CDR3 DNA reads TGTGCCAGCAGCTTATGGGGGCTTGGAGGCTACACCTTC. The chain links TRBV7-3 to TRBJ1-2; TRBD1 is a possible D gene (6 bases). Germline assignment: CDR1 SGHTA and CDR2 FQGTGA. Trimming removed 2 bases at V and 8 bases at J, with 12 bases between. CDR3 length equals 13 residues. Combining the CDR3 with reference TRBV7-3 and TRBJ1-2 gives the whole variable domain GAGVSQTPSNKVTEKGKYVELRCDPISGHTALYWYRQSLGQGPEFLIYFQGTGAADDSGLPNDRFFAVRPEGSVSTLKIQRTERGDSAVYLCASSLWGLGGYTFGSGTRLTVV.

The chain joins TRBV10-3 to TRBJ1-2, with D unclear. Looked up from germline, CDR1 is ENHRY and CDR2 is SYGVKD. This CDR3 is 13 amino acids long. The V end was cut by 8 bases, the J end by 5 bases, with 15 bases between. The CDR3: CAIGGMSGYGYTF. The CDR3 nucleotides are TGTGCCATCGGAGGGATGAGTGGGTATGGCTACACCTTC.

CDR3: CASSPRWSVQGRETQYF. The CDR3 coding sequence is TGCGCCAGCAGCCCCCGGTGGTCAGTACAGGGGAGGGAGACCCAGTACTTC. The chain uses TRBV4-1 and TRBJ2-5, with a weak D call TRBD1 (7 bases). Deletions cut 4 bases from V and 5 bases from J, with 23 bases between. Germline CDR1 and CDR2: MGHRA and YSYEKL. There are 17 residues in the CDR3.

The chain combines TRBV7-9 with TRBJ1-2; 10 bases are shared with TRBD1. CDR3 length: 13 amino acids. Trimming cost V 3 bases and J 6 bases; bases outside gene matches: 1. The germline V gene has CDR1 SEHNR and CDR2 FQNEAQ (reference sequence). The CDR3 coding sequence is TGTGCCAGCAGCTTGGGGACAGGGGATGGCTACACCTTC. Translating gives CASSLGTGDGYTF. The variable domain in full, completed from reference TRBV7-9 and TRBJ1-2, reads DTGVSQNPRHKITKRGQNVTFRCDPISEHNRLYWYRQTLGQGPEFLTYFQNEAQLEKSRLLSDRFSAERPKGSFSTLEIQRTEQGDSAMYLCASSLGTGDGYTFGSGTRLTVV.

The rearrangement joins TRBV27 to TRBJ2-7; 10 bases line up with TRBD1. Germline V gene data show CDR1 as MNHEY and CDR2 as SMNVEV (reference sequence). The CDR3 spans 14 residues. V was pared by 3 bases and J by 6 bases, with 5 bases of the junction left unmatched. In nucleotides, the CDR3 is TGTGCCAGCAGTTTTTGGGACAGGGGCGGCGAGCAGTACTTC. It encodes CASSFWDRGGEQYF.

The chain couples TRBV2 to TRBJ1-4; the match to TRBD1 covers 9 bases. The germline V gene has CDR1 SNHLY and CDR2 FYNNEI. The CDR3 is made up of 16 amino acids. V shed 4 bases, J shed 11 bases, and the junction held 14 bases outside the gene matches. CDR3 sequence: CASSARKGQGINKLFF. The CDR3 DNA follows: TGTGCCAGCAGTGCGAGAAAGGGACAGGGAATAAATAAACTGTTTTTT.

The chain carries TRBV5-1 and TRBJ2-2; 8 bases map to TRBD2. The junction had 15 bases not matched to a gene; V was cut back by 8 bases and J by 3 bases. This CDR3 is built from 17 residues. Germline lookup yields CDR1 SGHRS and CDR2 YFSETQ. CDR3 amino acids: CASRGGAGSSDTGELFF. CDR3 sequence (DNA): TGCGCCAGTCGGGGGGGAGCGGGCTCCTCCGACACCGGGGAGCTGTTTTTT. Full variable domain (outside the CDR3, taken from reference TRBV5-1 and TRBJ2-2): KAGVTQTPRYLIKTRGQQVTLSCSPISGHRSVSWYQQTPGQGLQFLFEYFSETQRNKGNFPGRFSGRQFSNSRSEMNVSTLELGDSALYLCASRGGAGSSDTGELFFGEGSRLTVL.

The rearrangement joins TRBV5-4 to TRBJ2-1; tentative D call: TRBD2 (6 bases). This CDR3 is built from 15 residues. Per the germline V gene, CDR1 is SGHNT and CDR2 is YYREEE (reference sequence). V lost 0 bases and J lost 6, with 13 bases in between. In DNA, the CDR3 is TGTGCCAGCAGCTTGGGGGGCACTAGCTTCAATGAGCAGTTCTTC. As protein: CASSLGGTSFNEQFF.